In this sample, the clone carrying this T cell receptor beta chain turned up many times. Sequencing was performed with immunoSEQ multiplex PCR; in TCRdb, only in-frame clones are kept and a portion is missing. The table has about 100,000 clones, almost 80% seen once. The data derive from a study of blood T cell repertoires in COVID-19. J was trimmed by 1 base and V by 6 bases; bases with no gene match: 4. CDR1 and CDR2 from the germline V gene are KGHSH and LQKENI. The CDR3 is made up of 14 amino acids. The sequence was collected from a woman in her 70s with acute or convalescent COVID-19. The sample comprised peripheral blood. The chain uses TRBV18 and TRBJ2-3, with TRBD1 matching 7 bases. The CDR3 sequence is CASSGTVGTDTQYF. The CDR3 nucleotides are TGTGCCAGCTCGGGGACAGTCGGCACAGATACGCAGTATTTT. Full variable domain (outside the CDR3, taken from reference TRBV18 and TRBJ2-3): NAGVMQNPRHLVRRRGQEARLRCSPMKGHSHVYWYRQLPEEGLKFMVYLQKENIIDESGMPKERFSAEFPKEGPSILRIQQVVRGDSAAYFCASSGTVGTDTQYFGPGTRLTVL.